These T cell receptor beta chains were read from a single sample in a study of shared clonotypes between healthy human individuals. Assay: immunoSEQ multiplex PCR; the TCRdb copy retains only in-frame clones and omits some. The sample holds fewer than 500,000 clones, about 79% seen once. The sequenced sample was PBMCs. These receptors were obtained from a woman between 40 and 50 years old in good health. Some clones in this sample may be carry-over from other donors' samples. Both conserved end residues are part of each CDR3. Fields, in order: V gene, D gene, CDR3 length, J gene, clone size, CDR3 DNA, CDR3 protein. A D gene is named only where the DNA matches it firmly. A row's size may be missing; if present it is once, few, many or a size class.

TRBV5-1	TRBD2	15	TRBJ2-1	-	TGCGCCAGCACCAATGAGCCGGGACTAGCGGGAGTCCGGTTCTTC	CASTNEPGLAGVRFF
TRBV10-3	TRBD2	19	TRBJ2-1	once	TGTGCCATCAGTGAGTCGGCTAGCGGGAGGGCCTATGCCTACAATGAGCAGTTCTTC	CAISESASGRAYAYNEQFF
TRBV6-5	TRBD2	14	TRBJ2-2	-	TGTGCCAGCAGGTCTAGCGGGTCTAGGGGGGAGCTGTTTTTT	CASRSSGSRGELFF
TRBV29-1	TRBD1	13	TRBJ2-7	many	TGCAGCGTTCGGGGATTTACAGGGGACGAGCAGTACTTC	CSVRGFTGDEQYF
TRBV2	-	11	TRBJ2-1	-	TGTGCCAGCAAGGCTAATGGCGAGCAGTTCTTC	CASKANGEQFF
TRBV30	-	12	TRBJ1-2	-	TGTGCCTGGAGTTGGTCCGGATATGGCTACACCTTC	CAWSWSGYGYTF
TRBV29-1	-	11	TRBJ2-1	-	TGCAGCTCTCGACTAGGGCATGAGCAGTTCTTC	CSSRLGHEQFF
TRBV9	-	11	TRBJ2-5	once	TGTGCCAGCAGCGTAGAAGAGACCCAGTACTTC	CASSVEETQYF
TRBV28	-	15	TRBJ2-1	-	TGTGCCAGCAGTCCCTTCCTAGCGCGCCGTCCTGAGCAGTTCTTC	CASSPFLARRPEQFF
TRBV5-4	-	14	TRBJ2-5	-	TGTGCCAGCAGCTTAGGGAGCGCCCAAGAGACCCAGTACTTC	CASSLGSAQETQYF
TRBV10-3	-	12	TRBJ2-1	-	TGTGCCATCAGTGAGTCGGTAGGTGAGCAGTTCTTC	CAISESVGEQFF
TRBV5-1	-	14	TRBJ2-1	-	TGCGCCAGTAAGGAGATGAGCTCCTACAATGAGCAGTTCTTC	CASKEMSSYNEQFF
TRBV13	-	13	TRBJ1-1	-	TGTGCCAGCAGCTTAGGAAAGAACACTGAAGCTTTCTTT	CASSLGKNTEAFF
TRBV11-2	TRBD1	15	TRBJ1-2	once	TGTGCCAGCAGCTTAGCTACAGGGGAGAGGTATGGCTACACCTTC	CASSLATGERYGYTF
TRBV6-5	-	15	TRBJ1-3	-	TGTGCCAGCAGCCCCCCCGGCCTTTCTGGAAACACCATATATTTT	CASSPPGLSGNTIYF
TRBV6-5	-	13	TRBJ2-1	once	TGTGCCAGCAGCAAACGCAGGGACGATGAGCAGTTCTTC	CASSKRRDDEQFF
TRBV7-3	-	15	TRBJ2-3	-	TGTGCCAGCAGTCGGTTAGGGGTTCCCACAGATACGCAGTATTTT	CASSRLGVPTDTQYF
TRBV28	TRBD1	15	TRBJ1-2	-	TGTGCCAGCAGATGGGGACAGGGGCCTGCGTATGGCTACACCTTC	CASRWGQGPAYGYTF
TRBV21-1	-	22	TRBJ2-2	once	TGTGCCAGCAGCAAAGTTTGTGGGGAGGCAACCGGGACCCCCGCGAACACCGGGGAGCTGTTTTTT	CASSKVCGEATGTPANTGELFF
TRBV28	TRBD2	16	TRBJ2-3	few	TGTGCCAGCAGTTTGGGGAGCGGGACCGGCACAGATACGCAGTATTTT	CASSLGSGTGTDTQYF
TRBV29-1	TRBD1	14	TRBJ2-2	-	TGCAGCGGACGACAGGGAGCCAGCACCGGGGAGCTGTTTTTT	CSGRQGASTGELFF
TRBV6-1	TRBD1	14	TRBJ2-2	few	TGTGCCAGCATCTCGACAGGGTACACCGGGGAGCTGTTTTTT	CASISTGYTGELFF
TRBV30	TRBD1	14	TRBJ2-1	-	TGTGCCTGGACCCGACAGGGCTCCTACAATGAGCAGTTCTTC	CAWTRQGSYNEQFF
TRBV7-8	TRBD2	15	TRBJ2-1	few	TGTGCCAGCAGCCACGGACTAGCGGGAGCTGAAGAGCAGTTCTTC	CASSHGLAGAEEQFF
TRBV21-1	-	12	TRBJ1-2	-	TGTGCCGGGGGTAAGGAAGATTATGGCTACACCTTC	CAGGKEDYGYTF
TRBV28	TRBD2	14	TRBJ2-1	-	TGTGCCAGCAGCCCGCGGACTAGAGGGCGTGAGCAGTTCTTC	CASSPRTRGREQFF
TRBV5-5	TRBD1	15	TRBJ1-2	-	TGTGCCAGCAGCTTGGGGACAGGGGGTTTTTATGGCTACACCTTC	CASSLGTGGFYGYTF
TRBV28	TRBD1	17	TRBJ1-1	few	TGTGCCAGCAGCCCTATTCTCTGGACAGGGAGGGACACTGAAGCTTTCTTT	CASSPILWTGRDTEAFF
TRBV18	TRBD1	15	TRBJ1-1	-	TGTGCCAGCTCACCACCGACAGGGCAAGGCACTGAAGCTTTCTTT	CASSPPTGQGTEAFF
TRBV4-1	-	15	TRBJ2-7	-	TGCGCCAGCAGCCCATGGGAAGGGATAAAAAACGAGCAGTACTTC	CASSPWEGIKNEQYF
TRBV5-1	TRBD1	15	TRBJ2-3	-	TGCGCCAGCAGCGGTGGGACAGGGCGGACAGATACGCAGTATTTT	CASSGGTGRTDTQYF
TRBV28	TRBD2	16	TRBJ2-1	few	TGTGCCAGCAGGACGGGACTAGCGAGCTCCTACAATGAGCAGTTCTTC	CASRTGLASSYNEQFF
TRBV7-3	-	13	TRBJ2-6	-	TGTGCCAGCAGCTTCTCTGGGGCCAACGTCCTGACTTTC	CASSFSGANVLTF
TRBV11-2	-	12	TRBJ1-2	-	TGTGCCAGCAGCTTGGAAGGGGATGGCTACACCTTC	CASSLEGDGYTF
TRBV19	-	13	TRBJ2-7	many	TGTGCCAGTAGTCTTCAGCCCCTTTACGAGCAGTACTTC	CASSLQPLYEQYF
TRBV6-5	-	14	TRBJ2-7	-	TGTGCCAGCAGTTACTCGCAGGGGAGCTACGAGCAGTACTTC	CASSYSQGSYEQYF
TRBV18	-	13	TRBJ2-3	-	TGTGCCAGCTCACCCCTAGGAACAGATACGCAGTATTTT	CASSPLGTDTQYF
TRBV7-2	-	14	TRBJ2-1	-	TGTGCCAGCAGCCTGGACTGGCGGGACAATGAGCAGTTCTTC	CASSLDWRDNEQFF
TRBV11-2	-	14	TRBJ2-5	-	TGTGCCAGCAACTTCGGGACCACCCAAGAGACCCAGTACTTC	CASNFGTTQETQYF
TRBV6-5	TRBD2	15	TRBJ2-3	few	TGTGCCAGCAGGCGGACTAGCGGGTTCACAGATACGCAGTATTTT	CASRRTSGFTDTQYF
TRBV2	TRBD1	14	TRBJ2-5	-	TGTGCCAGCAGCGGGACAGGGGACGAGGAGACCCAGTACTTC	CASSGTGDEETQYF
TRBV9	TRBD2	16	TRBJ2-3	-	TGTGCCAGCAGCCGAGTGAACGGGAGGGAAGGAGATACGCAGTATTTT	CASSRVNGREGDTQYF
TRBV28	TRBD2	15	TRBJ2-1	-	TGTGCCAGCAGTTTATATCTAGCGGGAGTGAATGAGCAGTTCTTC	CASSLYLAGVNEQFF
TRBV28	-	15	TRBJ2-7	few	TGTGCCAGCTGTGCCGGAGGGGGGAGTGCCTACGAGCAGTACTTC	CASCAGGGSAYEQYF
TRBV7-2	-	12	TRBJ2-5	-	TGTGCCAGCAATCTACTCCAAGAGACCCAGTACTTC	CASNLLQETQYF
TRBV11-2	-	15	TRBJ2-7	few	TGTGCCAGCAGCCAAGTTCGGGGGCGTAGCTACGAGCAGTACTTC	CASSQVRGRSYEQYF
TRBV7-9	TRBD2	18	TRBJ2-1	-	TGTGCCAGCAGCTTATCCCCTTTGGCTAGCGGGATTGGCGATGAGCAGTTCTTC	CASSLSPLASGIGDEQFF
TRBV10-3	-	16	TRBJ2-2	-	TGTGCCATCAAGCCGCGGGGCCCACCGAACACCGGGGAGCTGTTTTTT	CAIKPRGPPNTGELFF